The T cell receptor beta chain described here comes from a study of shared clonotypes between healthy human individuals. About the research overall: Used for every donor were three CD4 naive, three CD4 memory, two CD8 naive and one CD8 memory plate.

A remark on this clone: No antigen is known for it.

CDR1 is MNHEY and CDR2 is SVGAGI in the germline V gene. The CDR3 covers 15 residues. The V gene lost 6 bases and the J gene lost 0 bases, with 9 bases spanning the gap. Whole-study results and caveats: Only blood underwent sampling, and tissue repertoires likely differ. Among the subsets, naive ones generally showed larger estimated richness than memory ones.

Profiled with immunoSEQ multiplex PCR; TCRdb holds only in-frame clones, not every one. The sample holds 2 million to 2.5 million clones; around 95% are singletons and the top ten take more than 0.1%. This sequence was found in a man aged 18 to 30 in good health. The sequenced sample was naive CD4+ T cells sorted from blood. Sample subset: CD45RA+ positively selected. The chain couples TRBV6-5 to TRBJ1-6, with D maybe TRBD1 (5 bases). The CDR3 DNA reads TGTGCCAGCAGCGACAGCCGCTCCTATAATTCACCCCTCCACTTT. Residues: CASSDSRSYNSPLHF.